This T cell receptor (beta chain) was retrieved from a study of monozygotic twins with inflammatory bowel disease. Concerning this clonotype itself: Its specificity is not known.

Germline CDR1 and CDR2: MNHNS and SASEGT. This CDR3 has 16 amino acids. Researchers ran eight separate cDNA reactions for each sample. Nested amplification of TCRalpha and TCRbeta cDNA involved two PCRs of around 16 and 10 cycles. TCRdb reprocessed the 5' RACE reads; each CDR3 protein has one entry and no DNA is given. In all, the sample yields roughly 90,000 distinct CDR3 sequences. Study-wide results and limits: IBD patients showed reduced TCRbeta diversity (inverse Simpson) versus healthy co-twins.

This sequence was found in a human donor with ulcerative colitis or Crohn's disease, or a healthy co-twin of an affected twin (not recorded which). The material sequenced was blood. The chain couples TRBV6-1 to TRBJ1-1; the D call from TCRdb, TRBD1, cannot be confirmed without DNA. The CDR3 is CASSEFIPRMGTEAFF.